These 4 T cell receptor beta chains came from one sample sequenced in a study of STAT5B mutations in CD4+ large granular lymphocyte leukemia. The repertoire was sequenced with immunoSEQ multiplex PCR; TCRdb's copy has only in-frame clones and lacks some. Seen here are about 50,000 clones, roughly 84% observed once, and the top ten hold approximately 0.4%. Sequencing input: CD4+ T cells from blood buffy coats. All receptors come from a human donor in good health.

The chain links TRBV28 to TRBJ1-2; D uncertain. V was shortened by 4 bases and J by 0 bases, with 9 bases between the two germline ends. The CDR3 loop spans 14 amino acids. The germline gives CDR1 MDHEN, CDR2 SYDVKM. The CDR3 region is CASSSAPANYGYTF. The CDR3, as DNA: TGTGCCAGCAGTTCGGCCCCTGCTAACTATGGCTACACCTTC.

The chain has TRBV19 and TRBJ2-7; 10 nucleotides line up with TRBD2. The junction had 19 bases not matched to a gene; V was cut back by 5 bases and J by 3 bases. The CDR3 is 19 residues long. Per germline, CDR1 LNHDA and CDR2 SQIVND (reference sequence). CDR3 sequence (DNA): TGTGCCAGTAGTTCCCAGGGACGTCTAGCGGGAGACGTGAACTACGAGCAGTACTTC. Its translation is CASSSQGRLAGDVNYEQYF.

The chain couples TRBV2 to TRBJ2-5; TRBD2 agrees at 12 bases. The CDR3 spans 17 residues. Unmatched junction bases numbered 14, after V lost 7 bases and J lost 5 bases. Germline V lookup: CDR1 SNHLY, CDR2 FYNNEI. The CDR3 here is CASTLGLAGRGGETQYF. DNA of the CDR3: TGTGCCAGCACCCTCGGACTAGCGGGGAGGGGTGGGGAGACCCAGTACTTC.

Notes on this clone: The same CDR3 arises from other DNA sequences in this sample as well. The chain employs TRBV9 and TRBJ1-5; D gene uncertain. V lost 0 bases and J lost 1, with 2 bases in between. The V gene's germline CDR1 is SGDLS and CDR2 YYNGEE. The CDR3 runs 13 residues. The DNA of the CDR3 is TGTGCCAGCAGCGTAGGGAGCAATCAGCCCCAGCATTTT. It specifies CASSVGSNQPQHF.